What follows are 23 T cell receptor beta chains derived from one specimen sequenced in a study of shared clonotypes between healthy human individuals. This table comes from immunoSEQ multiplex PCR, and its TCRdb copy is limited to in-frame clones, with some not included. There are around 2.5 million clones in the sample; roughly 93% occur only once, and 0.36% lies in the top ten. Sequenced: naive CD4+ T cells from PBMCs. The subset is: CD45RA+ positively selected. Every receptor here comes from a man aged 18-30 years in good health. Some clones in this sample may be carry-over from other donors' samples.

This clone was found a few times. Compared with germline, one end of the junction differs, possibly owing to a read error. The CDR3 coding sequence is TGTGCCAGCAGTCAAGCACGTACACAGGGCTTGAACACTGAAGCTTTCTTT. This codes for CASSQARTQGLNTEAFF. This chain links TRBV6-1 with TRBJ1-1, with TRBD1 as a possible D gene (6 bases). This CDR3 is 17 amino acids long. Per germline, CDR1 MNHNS and CDR2 SASEGT.

The DNA for the CDR3 is TGTGCCAGCCGGGGGGGCGGTAGCTCCTACGAGCAGTACTTC. It codes for CASRGGGSSYEQYF. This sequence joins TRBV11-2 and TRBJ2-7; TRBD2 agrees at 8 bases. Germline CDR1 SGHAT, CDR2 FQNNGV. The V gene end was trimmed by 8 bases and the J gene end by 0 bases; junction bases not matched to a gene: 6. The CDR3 sequence is 14 residues long.

This clone was seen just once. The V call is TRBV5-1, the J call TRBJ2-5; no clear D. The CDR3 runs to 15 residues. Trimming left V 4 bases short and J 7 bases short, with 20 bases between. The germline gives CDR1 SGHRS, CDR2 YFSETQ. The CDR3 here is CASSLSPVGSGTQYF. The CDR3 bases are TGCGCCAGCAGCCTTTCCCCGGTTGGGTCCGGGACCCAGTACTTC. Using reference TRBV5-1 and TRBJ2-5 for the parts outside the CDR3, the full variable domain is KAGVTQTPRYLIKTRGQQVTLSCSPISGHRSVSWYQQTPGQGLQFLFEYFSETQRNKGNFPGRFSGRQFSNSRSEMNVSTLELGDSALYLCASSLSPVGSGTQYFGPGTRLLVL.

This chain joins TRBV28 and TRBJ1-1; the D is unclear. Between the trimmed V and J ends, which lost 4 bases and 9 bases, there was a span of 9 bases. CDR1 is MDHEN, CDR2 SYDVKM, per germline. This CDR3 has 11 residues. Here the CDR3 DNA reads TGTGCCAGCAGTTCGCTCCGCAAAGCTTTCTTT. Translating gives CASSSLRKAFF.

J is TRBJ1-1 and V is TRBV7-3, with a weak D call TRBD1 (5 bases). Trimming pared 2 bases from V and 0 bases from J, leaving 13 bases between. This CDR3 contains 16 residues. CDR1 is SGHTA and CDR2 is FQGTGA in the germline V gene. The CDR3 DNA follows: TGTGCCAGCAGCTTACAGGGAACGATGATGAACACTGAAGCTTTCTTT. Translation: CASSLQGTMMNTEAFF. The complete variable domain, with remaining parts taken from reference TRBV7-3 and TRBJ1-1, reads GAGVSQTPSNKVTEKGKYVELRCDPISGHTALYWYRQSLGQGPEFLIYFQGTGAADDSGLPNDRFFAVRPEGSVSTLKIQRTERGDSAVYLCASSLQGTMMNTEAFFGQGTRLTVV.

The CDR3 nucleotides read TGTGCCAGCAGTCTAGAGGGGCTGGGAACTCAAGAGACCCAGTACTTC. This encodes CASSLEGLGTQETQYF. This sequence joins TRBV9 and TRBJ2-5; D tentatively fits TRBD1 or TRBD2 (5 bases each). Trimming cost V 5 bases and J 2 bases, with 19 bases left between them. Germline V CDR1 and CDR2: SGDLS, YYNGEE. There are 16 residues in the CDR3.

The chain uses TRBV19 and TRBJ2-5; maybe TRBD1 (6 bases). V was clipped by 4 bases and J by 5 bases, with 14 bases between them. Germline loops: CDR1 LNHDA, CDR2 SQIVND (reference sequence). This CDR3 region has 14 residues. The CDR3 nucleotides read TGTGCCAGTAGTAAGGGGGACATTGGCGAGACCCAGTACTTC. As protein: CASSKGDIGETQYF. Combining the CDR3 with reference TRBV19 and TRBJ2-5 gives the whole variable domain DGGITQSPKYLFRKEGQNVTLSCEQNLNHDAMYWYRQDPGQGLRLIYYSQIVNDFQKGDIAEGYSVSREKKESFPLTVTSAQKNPTAFYLCASSKGDIGETQYFGPGTRLLVL.

V and J are TRBV7-2 and TRBJ1-5, with no clear D. V was trimmed by 2 bases and J by 13 bases, leaving 15 bases between them. Per germline, CDR1 SGHTA and CDR2 FQGNSA. The CDR3 covers 13 residues. Here the CDR3 DNA reads TGTGCCAGCAGCTTAAATTTCGACGGTCCTCAGCATTTT. Encoded protein: CASSLNFDGPQHF.

The chain is built from TRBV4-2 and TRBJ2-2, with 7 nucleotides matching TRBD2. The CDR3 is made up of 16 amino acids. The germline CDR1 and CDR2 sequences are LGHNA and YNFKEQ. The junction had 4 bases not matched to a gene; V was cut back by 0 bases and J by 3 bases. The CDR3 region has the DNA TGTGCCAGCAGCCAAGATGTCGCGGGAGACACCGGGGAGCTGTTTTTT. Translation: CASSQDVAGDTGELFF.

The CDR3 sequence: CASSKTSGSYNEQFF. For the CDR3, the DNA is TGCGCCAGCAGCAAGACTAGCGGGTCCTACAATGAGCAGTTCTTC. The chain uses TRBV5-1 and TRBJ2-1; 10 bases align to TRBD2. There are 15 residues in the CDR3. With 4 bases clipped from V and 1 base from J, the junction kept 2 bases outside the gene matches. Germline assignment: CDR1 SGHRS and CDR2 YFSETQ.

Only a few counts were recorded for this clone. This chain uses TRBV7-9 with TRBJ1-5; maybe TRBD1 (5 bases). The germline V and J ends were trimmed by 3 bases and 11 bases, with 17 bases remaining between them. CDR3 length: 14 residues. Per the germline V gene, CDR1 is SEHNR and CDR2 is FQNEAQ (reference sequence). CDR3 bases: TGTGCCAGCAGCTTGGGGGAATACCAAGAAGCCCAGCATTTT. This codes for CASSLGEYQEAQHF.

The CDR3 sequence: CATRAGSLGYNEQFF. CDR3 sequence (DNA): TGTGCCACCCGGGCGGGGAGCCTTGGTTACAATGAGCAGTTCTTC. The chain uses TRBV28 and TRBJ2-1; possibly TRBD2 for D (6 bases). Per germline, CDR1 MDHEN and CDR2 SYDVKM. V gave up 10 bases and J gave up 4 bases, with 20 bases separating them. There are 15 residues in the CDR3.

In this sample, this clone turned up once. The chain is built from TRBV5-5 and TRBJ2-3; D tentatively fits TRBD1 or TRBD2 (5 bases each). V lost 4 bases, J lost 1 base, and 13 bases lay in between. Germline V gives CDR1 SGHKS, CDR2 YYEKEE (reference sequence). The CDR3 contains 15 residues. For the CDR3, the DNA is TGTGCCAGCAGCCGGACCGGGGCCGGCACAGATACGCAGTATTTT. It codes for CASSRTGAGTDTQYF.

The V gene is TRBV7-2, the J gene TRBJ2-3; D not resolved. Trimming shortened V by 5 bases and J by 8 bases, and 17 bases separated the two germline ends. Looked up from germline, CDR1 is SGHTA and CDR2 is FQGNSA. The CDR3 spans 14 residues. As DNA, the CDR3 is TGTGCCAGCAGCCCTCGGGCCTCGCTAGGTACGCAGTATTTT. It encodes CASSPRASLGTQYF.

This chain links TRBV5-1 with TRBJ1-1; no reliable D call. Germline CDR1 reads SGHRS; CDR2 reads YFSETQ. The CDR3 is 18 residues long. V was pared by 0 bases and J by 0 bases, with 18 bases between. The CDR3 coding sequence is TGCGCCAGCAGCTTGGCTGGCAGTCACTCATCCTTGAACACTGAAGCTTTCTTT. Amino acid sequence: CASSLAGSHSSLNTEAFF.

V usage is TRBV6-1 and J usage is TRBJ1-2; possible D gene TRBD1, 5 bases. Germline V gene data show CDR1 as MNHNS and CDR2 as SASEGT. Trimming left V 4 bases short and J 0 bases short, with 9 bases between. This CDR3 region has 14 residues. CDR3 sequence: CASSAGTPNYGYTF. The CDR3 DNA is TGTGCCAGCAGTGCAGGGACCCCTAACTATGGCTACACCTTC.

The chain has TRBV21-1 and TRBJ2-4. TRBV21-1 constitutes a pseudogene. This CDR3 contains 18 residues. The CDR3 spells CASSKSLSGRLVKNIQYF. The CDR3 coding sequence is TGTGCCAGCAGCAAAAGCCTCTCGGGCAGGTTGGTCAAAAACATTCAGTACTTC.

The rearrangement joins TRBV29-1 to TRBJ2-5; D might be TRBD2 (5 bases). The CDR3 spans 12 residues. Per the germline V gene, CDR1 is SQVTM and CDR2 is ANQGSEA. Trimming shortened V by 4 bases and J by 4 bases, and 10 bases separated the two germline ends. The DNA of the CDR3 is TGCAGCGTTGTTCGGGCGGGAGAGACCCAGTACTTC. Translation: CSVVRAGETQYF. Drawing the rest from reference TRBV29-1 and TRBJ2-5, the complete variable domain is SAVISQKPSRDICQRGTSLTIQCQVDSQVTMMFWYRQQPGQSLTLIATANQGSEATYESGFVIDKFPISRPNLTFSTLTVSNMSPEDSSIYLCSVVRAGETQYFGPGTRLLVL.

V gene TRBV19 combines with J gene TRBJ1-4, with a tentative D call TRBD1 (5 bases). CDR3 size: 14 residues. Germline V lookup: CDR1 LNHDA, CDR2 SQIVND (reference sequence). V was shortened by 5 bases and J by 8 bases, with 15 bases between the two germline ends. CDR3 in DNA: TGTGCCAGTAGTTACGGGGCTCTTAAGGAAAAACTGTTTTTT. Translation gives CASSYGALKEKLFF.

This chain connects TRBV28 to TRBJ2-2; D remains unclear. CDR3 size: 14 residues. Trimming took off 8 bases at V and 6 bases at J, with 16 bases between the two ends. Germline V gene data show CDR1 as MDHEN and CDR2 as SYDVKM. The CDR3 region has the DNA TGTGCCAGCGGCGAACAGAGGTATGCCGGGGAGCTGTTTTTT. Protein: CASGEQRYAGELFF.

This chain connects TRBV9 to TRBJ2-5, with 8 bases identical to TRBD1. Germline V CDR1 and CDR2: SGDLS, YYNGEE. This CDR3 spans 15 amino acids. With V trimmed by 0 bases and J by 4 bases, 5 bases remained unmatched. CDR3 sequence: CASSVDPRGRETQYF. CDR3 coding DNA: TGTGCCAGCAGCGTAGATCCCAGGGGGCGAGAGACCCAGTACTTC.

The gene calls are TRBV5-1 and TRBJ2-3; D perhaps matches TRBD1 (6 bases). Germline V CDR1 and CDR2: SGHRS, YFSETQ. The CDR3 loop spans 17 amino acids. V was clipped by 4 bases and J by 0 bases, with 18 bases between them. CDR3 amino acids: CASSRPGSGASTDTQYF. The DNA for the CDR3 is TGCGCCAGCAGCCGTCCGGGCTCAGGGGCTAGCACAGATACGCAGTATTTT.

The chain employs TRBV6-1 and TRBJ2-4, with 11 bases matching TRBD2. CDR1 MNHNS and CDR2 SASEGT come from the germline V gene. J lost 6 bases, V lost 7 bases, and 8 bases had no gene match. There are 15 residues in the CDR3. DNA for the CDR3: TGTGCCAGCACTCGACCCGGGACTAGCGGAAACATTCAGTACTTC. Its translation: CASTRPGTSGNIQYF.